A single sample gave rise to the 14 T cell receptor beta chains below, sequenced in a study of blood T cell repertoires in COVID-19. Assay used: immunoSEQ multiplex PCR; TCRdb lists only in-frame clones, some missing. The sample lists 70,000 to 100,000 clones, roughly 75% occurring once. The sequencing sample was made of peripheral blood. The receptors originated from a woman aged 45-60 years with acute or convalescent COVID-19.

This clone was seen only once. The chain couples TRBV11-2 to TRBJ1-1; TRBD1 aligns across 8 bases. From germline, CDR1 is SGHAT and CDR2 FQNNGV. Unmatched junction bases numbered 15, after V lost 5 bases and J lost 1 base. This CDR3 contains 18 residues. The CDR3 region is CASSRFRSGGATNTEAFF. The DNA for the CDR3 is TGTGCCAGCAGCCGATTCCGATCAGGGGGCGCGACGAACACTGAAGCTTTCTTT.

This clone was picked up a small number of times. V usage is TRBV7-2 and J usage is TRBJ1-4; 8 nucleotides match TRBD1. Germline trimming cut 5 bases from V and 8 bases from J; bases unmatched to any gene: 7. CDR3 length: 14 residues. From germline, CDR1 is SGHTA and CDR2 FQGNSA. The CDR3 region is CASSPGRQGEKLFF. The DNA for the CDR3 is TGTGCCAGCAGCCCCGGGCGACAGGGGGAAAAACTGTTTTTT.

The rearrangement uses TRBV4-1 and TRBJ1-2; 9 bases are shared with TRBD1. V dropped 3 bases and J dropped 4; count of bases not matched to a gene: 9. This CDR3 is built from 16 residues. In germline, CDR1 is MGHRA, CDR2 YSYEKL. CDR3 DNA sequence: TGCGCCAGCAGCCATCGATGGGGACAGGGCTTCTATGGCTACACCTTC. Protein: CASSHRWGQGFYGYTF.

In its sample, this clone was seen once. The chain is built from TRBV27 and TRBJ2-7, with D perhaps matching TRBD1 (6 bases). The CDR3 length is 14 residues. V lost 5 bases and J lost 3, with 14 bases in between. Germline V CDR1 and CDR2: MNHEY, SMNVEV (reference sequence). The CDR3 is CASSISGTLYEQYF. CDR3 DNA sequence: TGTGCCAGCAGTATCTCCGGGACACTCTACGAGCAGTACTTC.

V gene TRBV18 combines with J gene TRBJ1-1; 11 bases map to TRBD1. Germline assignment: CDR1 KGHSH and CDR2 LQKENI. The J segment lost 9 bases and the V segment lost 4 bases, leaving 1 base of the junction unmatched. The length of the CDR3 is 12 residues. The CDR3 loop is CASSLDRGQAFF. The CDR3, as DNA: TGTGCCAGCTCACTGGACAGGGGGCAAGCTTTCTTT. The full variable domain, with the rest looked up from reference TRBV18 and TRBJ1-1, is NAGVMQNPRHLVRRRGQEARLRCSPMKGHSHVYWYRQLPEEGLKFMVYLQKENIIDESGMPKERFSAEFPKEGPSILRIQQVVRGDSAAYFCASSLDRGQAFFGQGTRLTVV.

The V call is TRBV28, the J call TRBJ2-7; the D is unclear. The CDR3 loop spans 11 amino acids. Trimming cost V 6 bases and J 7 bases, with 10 bases left between them. The germline V gene has CDR1 MDHEN and CDR2 SYDVKM. The CDR3 nucleotides are TGTGCCAGCAGGTCAGGTATAGAGCAGTACTTC. Its protein is CASRSGIEQYF.

V gene TRBV18 combines with J gene TRBJ1-2, with 7 bases that match TRBD1. The CDR3 contains 15 residues. Germline V gives CDR1 KGHSH, CDR2 LQKENI. Unmatched junction bases numbered 9, after V lost 4 bases and J lost 4 bases. The CDR3 bases are TGTGCCAGCTCACGATCCGGGACAGCTTCCTATGGCTACACCTTC. Translating it yields CASSRSGTASYGYTF.

The gene calls are TRBV7-8 and TRBJ2-7, with D hard to call. Trimming cost V 2 bases and J 0 bases, with 11 bases left between them. Germline CDR1 reads SGHVS; CDR2 reads FQNEAQ. CDR3 length equals 15 residues. This CDR3 reads CASSLWPGTSYEQYF. Here the CDR3 DNA reads TGTGCCAGCAGCTTATGGCCAGGCACCTCCTACGAGCAGTACTTC.

The DNA of the CDR3 is TGTGCCAGCAGTGAAAGGACAGGAGGTGGATACGAGCAGTACTTC. Translated, it gives CASSERTGGGYEQYF. The chain combines TRBV25-1 with TRBJ2-7; 7 bases match TRBD1. The germline CDR1 and CDR2 sequences are MGHDK and SYGVNS. V was clipped by 2 bases and J by 4 bases; unmatched bases: 8. The CDR3 contains 15 residues.

This clone was seen a single time. The V call is TRBV6-5, the J call TRBJ2-7; perhaps TRBD2 as D (6 bases). CDR1 MNHEY and CDR2 SVGAGI come from the germline V gene. The V gene lost 2 bases and the J gene lost 0 bases, with 11 bases spanning the gap. This CDR3 spans 15 amino acids. The CDR3 DNA is TGTGCCAGCAGTTACAGTCTGGGGGGCTCCTACGAGCAGTACTTC. Translating it yields CASSYSLGGSYEQYF.

The chain joins TRBV7-9 to TRBJ2-1, with a tentative D call TRBD2 (5 bases). The V and J ends lost 3 bases and 7 bases respectively, with 19 bases between them. Looked up from germline, CDR1 is SEHNR and CDR2 is FQNEAQ (reference sequence). The CDR3 sequence is 16 residues long. Written as DNA, the CDR3 is TGTGCCAGCAGCTTTTATTTCGCTAGCTTAGTTAATGAGCAGTTCTTC. It encodes CASSFYFASLVNEQFF.

The V call is TRBV6-2 or TRBV6-3, the J call TRBJ1-1; 7 bases fit TRBD1. The CDR3 sequence is 13 residues long. In germline, CDR1 is MNHEY, CDR2 SVGEGT. V shed 5 bases, J shed 5 bases, and the junction held 5 bases outside the gene matches. The CDR3 loop is CASSRTGMTEAFF. In nucleotides, the CDR3 is TGTGCCAGCAGTCGGACAGGAATGACTGAAGCTTTCTTT.

The J gene is TRBJ1-2, the V gene TRBV6-5; possible D gene TRBD1, 6 bases. The CDR3 extends over 14 amino acids. Germline V gene lookup returns CDR1 MNHEY and CDR2 SVGAGI. The V gene lost 5 bases and the J gene lost 2 bases, with 12 bases spanning the gap. The CDR3: CASSQLGQNYGYTF. In nucleotides, the CDR3 is TGTGCCAGCAGTCAACTAGGACAGAACTATGGCTACACCTTC.

V gene TRBV6-5 combines with J gene TRBJ1-2; no clear D gene. V was trimmed by 0 bases and J by 4 bases, leaving 15 bases between them. This CDR3 comprises 16 residues. Germline V lookup: CDR1 MNHEY, CDR2 SVGAGI. CDR3 region: CASSYSVGLEVYGYTF. For the CDR3, the DNA is TGTGCCAGCAGTTACTCGGTGGGTTTGGAGGTCTATGGCTACACCTTC.